The sequence of this T cell receptor beta chain was determined in a study of cytomegalovirus exposure and HLA in healthy donors (TCRdb year 2017). Regarding the complete study: An earlier analysis of several hundred of the donors reported about 250 Gb of sequence data and 117 million unique TCR beta sequences from some 180 million T cells. An early release covering more than 500 HLA-typed donors comprised 300 to 350 gigabases of sequencing data and tens of millions of unique TCR sequences. Of the roughly 430 genotyped donors, approximately 83% fell in the genetic ancestry cluster associated with self-reported Caucasian donors. The study was designed to test whether signatures of past pathogen exposure could be identified by cataloging public T cell receptors. Using immunosequencing, the study profiled T cell repertoires from 666 subjects and related those repertoires to cytomegalovirus serostatus. Besides the first cohort of around 700 subjects, a separate validation cohort made up of over 100 different subjects was used. The study combined high-throughput TCR immunosequencing, statistical association of individual TCRs with disease status, and machine learning to predict cytomegalovirus infection status. A later analysis re-analyzed previously published TCR beta repertoires from 660 or so donors and added high-resolution HLA genotyping to study TCR occurrence patterns. Rather than using new phenotypic data, the later analysis identified candidate immune exposures from TCR beta sequences and from how often those sequences occurred across donors. An earlier analysis of around 640 of the donors used high-throughput TCR beta sequencing to judge whether each TCR beta V gene segment behaved as functional or pseudogenic. Donor age, sex, ethnicity and CMV serostatus were compiled together with the repertoire data. In a later genetic analysis, genome-wide SNP genotypes for about three fifths of the roughly 670 donors were used, and that subset was treated as a discovery cohort. Every discovery cohort repertoire had been produced on one sequencing platform. Class I and class II HLA loci were covered by the typing at four-digit resolution. The number of donors typed differed by locus, with roughly 620-630 for A, B, C, DRB1 and DQB1, roughly 520 for DQA1, under 610 for DPA1, and approximately 470 for DPB1. Because of strong linkage in the cohort, five DR-DQ haplotypes were treated as single units for association and clustering. Across roughly 420 genotyped donors of the cohort, an average of approximately 200,000 unique TCR beta nucleotide sequences per donor were sequenced, and 15% to 20% of those sequences were non-productive. Results and caveats for the whole study, not just this receptor: Roughly uniform sequencing depth across donors was assumed in presence/absence analyses, although this assumption may not hold. The authors suggested that the approach could potentially be extended to other disease states and immunological phenotypes. The study listed 150 to 200 TCR beta chains as associated with cytomegalovirus. This cohort had only TCR beta chains sequenced, and the lack of alpha or paired-chain data limited which features could be detected. A later analysis found that HLA-associated TCR beta chains were more clonally expanded and had lower generation probabilities than equally common non-associated chains. Because HLA typing was unavailable for some donors at each locus, only the typed subset was used in association tests. CMV serostatus was the only immune exposure information available for the cohort. A few of the identified cytomegalovirus-associated TCR beta chains were confirmed in vitro to be specific for cytomegalovirus antigens. The sequencing pipeline was judged likely to have produced a cluster of highly shared sequence variants as a technical artifact. When HLA alleles, especially DR and DQ, strongly co-occurred, attributing TCR associations to individual alleles was difficult. Some IMGT-functional V segments, including TRBV6-2 and TRBV6-3, could not be distinguished by the 87-base-pair reads and were therefore excluded. In an earlier analysis of approximately 590 of the donors, most TCR beta V segments appeared in productive rearrangements about 87% or about 30% of the time, broadly matching IMGT annotations. A further reported finding was that TCR beta sequences accurately predicted the HLA-A and HLA-B alleles for most subjects in the first cohort. An association between a missense DCLRE1C variant and V-gene and J-gene trimming of TCR beta chains was found in a later genetic analysis and replicated in an independent cohort. Most TCR sequences were observed very rarely across donors, whereas some public TCRs were present in many individuals. Because counts were too low, roughly 17 rarely observed V segments, including chromosome 9 orphons, were left out of the earlier analysis of a few hundred of the donors. A later analysis associated about 17,000 TCR beta sequences with specific HLA alleles at a false discovery rate of 0.05. According to a later genetic analysis, donors in an Asian-associated ancestry cluster had fewer N-insertions in productive TCRs than the approximately 690-donor mean. A later analysis found that TCR association rates varied across HLA loci, with DRB1 alleles showing the most associated TCRs and HLA-C alleles the fewest. A later analysis found that most CMV-associated TCR beta chains appeared HLA-restricted, with HLA associations seemingly driven largely by CMV exposure. Linkage disequilibrium might explain the correlated functional status among segregating V segments, but an unknown experimental factor could not be ruled out. Several of the top co-occurrence clusters appeared to be linked to parvovirus B19, influenza, CMV and Epstein-Barr virus, according to a later analysis. The classifier was reported to diagnose cytomegalovirus status with high specificity and sensitivity in both the original cohort and the validation cohort.

The cohort consisted of 600 to 700 healthy bone marrow donors. Cohort members were all nominally healthy when sampled, although unrecorded immune exposures were likely present. The donor tested CMV seropositive, placing the donor among the 289 seropositive members of the cohort. Every donor gave a peripheral blood sample, and the peripheral blood mononuclear cells from that sample were used for TCR beta sequencing. The Qiagen DNeasy Blood Extraction Kit was used to extract genomic DNA from the blood cell samples. Turning to this clone: Which antigen it targets is not known. No base-level quality is on record; no much larger clone is a single base apart.

From cysteine to phenylalanine, the CDR3 is 15 amino acids long. Only CDR3 DNA is held: 45 bases, read in frame from base 1. V is pared back by 3 bases and J by 3 bases, with 15 bases lying between the germline termini. Per the germline V gene (reference sequence), PRHDT is the CDR1 and FYEKMQ is the CDR2. The library was obtained by the immunoSEQ multiplex PCR assay. For the multiplex PCR, a mixture combining 60 forward primers for TCR Vbeta segments and 13 reverse primers for TCR Jbeta segments was used. The CDR3 region of rearranged TCR beta genes was amplified from genomic DNA by a multiplex PCR assay. Amplified TCR beta libraries were sequenced as 87-base-pair reads on the Illumina HiSeq System. Per the source publication's procedure: A later analysis tallied around 82 million unique TCR beta chains across the 666 repertoires, and around 9.9 million of those chains were shared by two or more donors. To remove PCR and sequencing errors, raw reads were error-corrected and collapsed into unique sequences using a nearest-neighbor algorithm that merged closely related sequences. To assign V, D and J gene segments, CDR3 sequences were aligned to IMGT reference sequences. Each retained sequence needed at least a six-nucleotide match to both a V gene segment and a J gene segment. Rearrangements were classified as productive when the CDR3 lacked stop codons and remained in frame with V and J, and all other rearrangements were classified as non-productive. CDR3 was defined according to IMGT convention as the region running from the second conserved V-encoded cysteine to the conserved J-encoded phenylalanine. The earlier analysis of approximately 590 of the donors excluded any sequence lacking an unambiguous match to a single V gene segment. An earlier analysis of a few hundred of the donors classified V segments as functional when productive rearrangements were above 56.7% and as segregating when the standard deviation between donors was above 5%. A statistical classification framework was built to diagnose cytomegalovirus status from the catalog of TCR beta chain sequences. In a later analysis, TCR nucleotide sequences were compared against IMGT/GENE-DB human TR gene sequences so that V and J genes could be assigned. In a later analysis, CDR3 sequences and most-parsimonious VDJ recombination scenarios were assigned using the TCRdist pipeline. In a later analysis, each TCR beta chain was defined by its CDR3 amino acid sequence together with its V-gene family, and reads lacking a unique V-gene family were excluded. As a way to deal with suspected cross-contamination and a sequencing artifact, a later analysis dropped more than 500 nucleotide sequences that were highly shared and had low generation probability. For each public chain, a later analysis derived a clonal expansion index from normalized ranks of inferred template counts within each repertoire. In a later analysis, generation probabilities were computed with a VDJ recombination model fitted to out-of-frame rearrangements, and the resulting probabilities were checked against IGoR. Hypergeometric tests were used in a later analysis to score TCR-TCR, TCR-HLA and TCR-CMV co-occurrence, with a repertoire-size bias correction applied to the TCR pairs. False discovery rates were estimated in a later analysis by permuting HLA or CMV assignments 20 times. In a later analysis, co-occurring TCRs were grouped with DBSCAN, and TCRdist sequence similarity was added when clustering was performed within HLA-allele-positive subsets. Co-occurrence clustering excluded repertoires with fewer than 30,000 or more than 120,000 public chains, plus five with anomalous nucleotide sharing. TCRdb holds this immuneACCESS table with in-frame rearrangements only. Some clones are missing; in checked studies, unresolved V genes explain under half, and the rest has no known cause. The V and J calls and clone size are taken from that table; D and trimming were inferred from the DNA. For this sample there are around 200,000 clones; more than 80% appear just once. Of the sample, around 3% falls within the top ten clones.

The sequence links TRBV13 to TRBJ2-7; TRBD2 might be the D gene, on 5 matching bases. This clonotype originated in a woman between 45 and 65 years old in good health and CMV-seropositive. The sample taken for sequencing was PBMCs. CDR3 protein: CASSLGQRVNYEQYF. The DNA sequence follows: TGTGCCAGCAGCTTGGGCCAGAGGGTCAACTACGAGCAGTACTTC.